The next 31 T cell receptor beta chains were all read from a single sample in a study of blood T cells in healthy people across ages. A J-beta primer mix and a sample-barcoded 5' primer were used in a second PCR of roughly 6 to 11 cycles. TCRdb itself ran the 5' RACE reads through MiXCR, one entry per CDR3 protein. The table records 850,000 to 1,300,000 distinct CDR3 sequences, under 55% of them present only once. The sample comprised blood. Receptors originate from a woman aged 60 to 75 in good health.

The chain links TRBV29-1 to TRBJ2-4; 11 nucleotides line up with TRBD2. The J call may be in error: the DNA end matches TRBJ2-7 better. Germline values: CDR1 SQVTM, CDR2 ANQGSEA. This CDR3 spans 15 amino acids. The CDR3 bases are TGCAGCGTTGAAGGGGGGACTAGCGGCATCTACGAGCAGTACTTC. This gives the protein CSVEGGTSGIYEQYF.

The table lists this clonotype with a few counts. The V gene is TRBV4-1, the J gene TRBJ2-1; 9 bases are shared with TRBD2. The CDR3 has 16 amino acids. Germline-derived CDR1 and CDR2 are MGHRA and YSYEKL. With V trimmed by 4 bases and J by 2 bases, 6 bases remained unmatched. As DNA, the CDR3 is TGCGCCAGCAGCCCCCGGACTAGCGAGACCTACAATGAGCAGTTCTTC. Residues: CASSPRTSETYNEQFF.

This sequence joins TRBV20-1 and TRBJ2-3; maybe TRBD2 (5 bases). The germline CDR1 and CDR2 sequences are DFQATT and SNEGSKA (reference sequence). V was cut by 5 bases and J by 0 bases, with 15 bases left in between. The CDR3 runs to 15 residues. CDR3 sequence (DNA): TGCAGTGCTGCAGGCCCGAGGGATAGCACAGATACGCAGTATTTT. Translation: CSAAGPRDSTDTQYF.

This sequence joins TRBV27 and TRBJ2-1; 8 bases are shared with TRBD2. Trimming took 3 bases from V and 8 from J; bases not matched to a gene: 3. The CDR3 is 13 amino acids. Per germline, CDR1 MNHEY and CDR2 SMNVEV (reference sequence). The CDR3 sequence: CASSLRGVDEQFF. As DNA, the CDR3 is TGTGCCAGCAGTTTGCGGGGGGTGGATGAGCAGTTCTTC.

This clonotype came up a few times. The rearrangement links TRBV25-1 to TRBJ1-2; 10 bases map to TRBD1. CDR3 size: 15 residues. J lost 0 bases, V lost 6 bases, and 4 bases had no gene match. Germline values: CDR1 MGHDK, CDR2 SYGVNS. CDR3 in DNA: TGTGCCAGCAGGGGGACAGGGGAAGCTAACTATGGCTACACCTTC. It is translated as CASRGTGEANYGYTF.

This clonotype was recorded at least ten times. The chain is built from TRBV13 and TRBJ2-1; D is possibly TRBD1 (5 bases). Germline V lookup: CDR1 PRHDT, CDR2 FYEKMQ (reference sequence). The V and J ends lost 5 bases and 8 bases respectively, with 19 bases between them. The CDR3 is made up of 15 amino acids. The CDR3 is CASSPLGAKGHEQFF. CDR3 sequence (DNA): TGTGCCAGCAGCCCCCTTGGAGCCAAGGGGCATGAGCAGTTCTTC.

The chain recombines TRBV6-5 with TRBJ2-7; D perhaps matches TRBD2 (6 bases). Germline V gene data show CDR1 as MNHEY and CDR2 as SVGAGI. The CDR3 loop spans 13 amino acids. The V end was cut by 5 bases, the J end by 3 bases, with 11 bases between. The CDR3 sequence: CASSRVRGYEQYF. In DNA, the CDR3 is TGTGCCAGCAGTCGTGTGCGGGGCTACGAGCAGTACTTC.

The V gene is TRBV29-1, the J gene TRBJ2-1; 8 bases line up with TRBD2. CDR1 is SQVTM and CDR2 is ANQGSEA in the germline V gene. Unmatched junction bases numbered 8, after V lost 8 bases and J lost 8 bases. There are 12 residues in the CDR3. The CDR3 DNA reads TGCAGCACCAGTCGGGAGGGGGATGAGCAGTTCTTC. It encodes CSTSREGDEQFF.

This clonotype was seen a handful of times. The chain uses TRBV6-5 and TRBJ2-1; D is unresolved. Germline assignment: CDR1 MNHEY and CDR2 SVGAGI. The V gene lost 0 bases and the J gene lost 1 base, with 13 bases spanning the gap. There are 17 residues in the CDR3. The chain's CDR3 is CASSYSMGRISYNEQFF. The CDR3 nucleotides read TGTGCCAGCAGTTACTCCATGGGTCGGATTTCCTACAATGAGCAGTTCTTC.

The chain combines TRBV20-1 with TRBJ2-5, with 8 bases that match TRBD1. With 1 base clipped from V and 4 bases from J, the junction kept 5 bases outside the gene matches. There are 14 residues in the CDR3. CDR1 and CDR2 from the germline V gene are DFQATT and SNEGSKA (reference sequence). CDR3 nucleotides: TGCAGTGCTAGAGTCAGGGGGCGTGTAGAGACCCAGTACTTC. Its protein product is CSARVRGRVETQYF.

The rearrangement links TRBV20-1 to TRBJ2-1; 10 nucleotides align to TRBD2. The J call may be in error: the DNA end matches TRBJ2-7 better. The CDR3 spans 16 residues. Germline assignment: CDR1 DFQATT and CDR2 SNEGSKA (reference sequence). The CDR3 here is CSAGLAGASPYNEQYF. The DNA of the CDR3 is TGCAGTGCTGGCCTAGCGGGAGCAAGTCCCTACAATGAGCAGTACTTC.

This clonotype was detected only a few times. The genes are TRBV6-5 and TRBJ2-1; D not certain. V was pared by 0 bases and J by 8 bases, with 5 bases between. The germline gives CDR1 MNHEY, CDR2 SVGAGI. The CDR3 is 12 residues long. The CDR3 nucleotides read TGTGCCAGCAGTTACTCGGGCCATGAGCAGTTCTTC. This codes for CASSYSGHEQFF.

CDR3: CASRQGLQGEQFF. The DNA of the CDR3 is TGTGCCAGCCGACAGGGGCTACAAGGTGAGCAGTTCTTC. V usage is TRBV3-1 and J usage is TRBJ2-1; TRBD1 matches at 8 bases. CDR3 length: 13 residues. After removal of 8 bases from V and 9 bases from J, the junction contained 9 bases not matched to a gene. Germline loops: CDR1 LGHDT, CDR2 YNNKEL (reference sequence).

The chain has TRBV29-1 and TRBJ2-7; D may be TRBD1 (5 bases). CDR3 length equals 11 residues. Trimming pared 7 bases from V and 7 bases from J, leaving 14 bases between. Per germline, CDR1 SQVTM and CDR2 ANQGSEA. The CDR3 sequence is CSGTRAGEQYF. As DNA, the CDR3 is TGCAGCGGTACCAGGGCTGGTGAGCAGTACTTC.

J is TRBJ2-5 and V is TRBV3-1, with D hard to call. This CDR3 region has 13 residues. CDR1 is LGHDT and CDR2 is YNNKEL in the germline V gene (reference sequence). V lost 8 bases and J lost 4, with 14 bases in between. The CDR3 DNA is TGTGCCAGCCAGCAAAGGAGATCAGAGACCCAGTACTTC. Encoded protein: CASQQRRSETQYF.

The chain carries TRBV20-1 and TRBJ2-4; D gene ambiguous. Gene TRBJ2-7 matches the end of the DNA better, so the J call may be wrong. Germline V lookup: CDR1 DFQATT, CDR2 SNEGSKA (reference sequence). This CDR3 contains 13 residues. The CDR3 loop reads CSASEDGSYEQYF. The DNA for the CDR3 is TGCAGTGCAAGTGAGGACGGTTCCTACGAGCAGTACTTC.

CDR3 sequence: CASTATDRVVTDTQYF. DNA for the CDR3: TGTGCCAGTACCGCGACAGACAGGGTCGTTACAGATACGCAGTATTTT. V is TRBV19 and J is TRBJ2-3, with TRBD1 matching 7 bases. V trimming: 7 bases; J trimming: 3 bases; junction bases outside the gene matches: 13. The length of the CDR3 is 16 residues. Germline assignment: CDR1 LNHDA and CDR2 SQIVND (reference sequence).

A few counts support this clonotype. The V gene is TRBV10-3, the J gene TRBJ2-3; 7 nucleotides match TRBD2. The CDR3 is 14 amino acids. V dropped 4 bases and J dropped 4; count of bases not matched to a gene: 5. The germline CDR1 and CDR2 sequences are ENHRY and SYGVKD. The CDR3 here is CAISGSGMADTQYF. The CDR3 nucleotides read TGTGCCATCAGTGGAAGCGGGATGGCAGATACGCAGTATTTT.

The sample holds a few counts of this clonotype. The rearrangement links TRBV24-1 to TRBJ2-1; D might be TRBD1 (5 bases). This CDR3 has 16 residues. Germline V gives CDR1 KGHDR, CDR2 SFDVKD. Trimming took off 1 base at V and 2 bases at J, with 11 bases between the two ends. CDR3 sequence: CATSDFQQGTYNEQFF. The CDR3 DNA sequence: TGTGCCACCAGTGATTTCCAGCAGGGAACCTACAATGAGCAGTTCTTC.

This clonotype was seen only a few times. The V and J genes are TRBV28 and TRBJ1-6; TRBD1 matches at 8 bases. The CDR3 contains 18 residues. The ends lost 2 bases at V and 0 bases at J; junction bases unmatched: 6. Germline lookup yields CDR1 MDHEN and CDR2 SYDVKM. This CDR3 reads CASSLEQGASSYNSPLHF. The DNA of the CDR3 is TGTGCCAGCAGTTTAGAGCAGGGGGCTAGCTCCTATAATTCACCCCTCCACTTT.

This clonotype was seen a few times. Written as DNA, the CDR3 is TGTGCCAGCACGGGGAATGAGCAGTTCTTC. As protein: CASTGNEQFF. The chain combines TRBV6-2 or TRBV6-3 with TRBJ2-1, with D possibly TRBD2 on 5 matching bases. Per the germline V gene, CDR1 is MNHEY and CDR2 is SVGEGT. The V end was cut by 7 bases, the J end by 7 bases, with 5 bases between. The CDR3 spans 10 residues.

This chain joins TRBV27 and TRBJ2-5, with unresolved D. The better agreement between TRBJ2-7 and the DNA end casts doubt on the J call. From germline, CDR1 is MNHEY and CDR2 SMNVEV (reference sequence). The CDR3 has 13 amino acids. The CDR3 loop is CASSFTWNYEQYF. CDR3 bases: TGTGCCAGCAGTTTTACTTGGAACTACGAGCAGTACTTC.

Points on this clonotype: This may be a read error, as it is one base from a much larger clone. This chain joins TRBV6-2 or TRBV6-3 and TRBJ2-1; D gene uncertain. The CDR3 consists of 12 residues. The germline CDR1 and CDR2 sequences are MNHEY and SVGEGT. Here the CDR3 DNA reads TGTGCCAGCAGTTACGGTTACAATGAGCAGGTCTTC. Its protein is CASSYGYNEQVF.

The chain combines TRBV11-2 with TRBJ2-2, with 9 bases matching TRBD2. CDR1 SGHAT and CDR2 FQNNGV come from the germline V gene. J gave up 10 bases and V 5 bases, and 14 bases lay outside the gene matches. This CDR3 contains 16 residues. CDR3 protein: CASSDRSGGRMPELFF. The DNA of the CDR3 is TGTGCCAGCAGCGACCGGAGCGGGGGGCGGATGCCGGAGCTGTTTTTT.

This clonotype was seen repeatedly, ten times or more. V usage is TRBV20-1 and J usage is TRBJ2-7; 9 nucleotides match TRBD1. J lost 2 bases, V lost 6 bases, and 8 bases had no gene match. CDR3 size: 14 residues. CDR1 is DFQATT, CDR2 SNEGSKA, per germline (reference sequence). DNA for the CDR3: TGCAGTGCCCAAGGACAGGGGAGGACCTACGAGCAGTACTTC. Translation: CSAQGQGRTYEQYF.

The chain employs TRBV24-1 and TRBJ2-1; D not resolved. Per the germline V gene, CDR1 is KGHDR and CDR2 is SFDVKD. The CDR3 covers 15 residues. Trimming pared 5 bases from V and 0 bases from J, leaving 10 bases between. In nucleotides, the CDR3 is TGTGCCACCAGTGGTGACACGAGCTCCTACAATGAGCAGTTCTTC. This gives the protein CATSGDTSSYNEQFF.

This clonotype has just a few counts. V is TRBV28 and J is TRBJ2-7, with D perhaps assigned TRBD1 or TRBD2 (5 bases each). The tail of the sequence fits TRBJ2-5 better, so the J call may be wrong. The CDR3 covers 14 residues. Germline V lookup: CDR1 MDHEN, CDR2 SYDVKM. Here the CDR3 DNA reads TGTGCCACCCGTACCGGGACCCATGGAGAGACCCAGTACTTC. Protein: CATRTGTHGETQYF.

The table lists this clonotype with a few counts. The chain has TRBV10-3 and TRBJ1-5, with 8 nucleotides matching TRBD1. There are 16 residues in the CDR3. Germline CDR1 reads ENHRY; CDR2 reads SYGVKD. Germline trimming cut 8 bases from V and 10 bases from J; bases unmatched to any gene: 19. CDR3 residues: CAISNFDRGRDRPQHF. The CDR3 coding sequence is TGTGCCATCTCTAACTTCGACAGGGGAAGGGATCGTCCCCAGCATTTT.

This clonotype was observed a handful of times. The chain combines TRBV6-6 with TRBJ2-1, with 12 positions matching TRBD2. Germline V gene sequence: CDR1 MNHNY, CDR2 SVGAGI (reference sequence). V shed 6 bases, J shed 7 bases, and the junction held 7 bases outside the gene matches. This CDR3 comprises 15 residues. The DNA of the CDR3 is TGTGCCAGCAGGTCCCTAGCGGGAGGGGATAATGAGCAGTTCTTC. This encodes CASRSLAGGDNEQFF.

The chain has TRBV19 and TRBJ2-1, with 7 bases aligning to TRBD1. V shed 4 bases and J 6 bases; nucleotides not matched to a gene: 3. The CDR3 spans 13 residues. The germline V gene has CDR1 LNHDA and CDR2 SQIVND (reference sequence). DNA for the CDR3: TGTGCCAGTAGTAAAGGGACAGCCAATGAGCAGTTCTTC. Translated: CASSKGTANEQFF.

About this clonotype: An end of the junction does not agree with germline; a read error may underlie this. V and J are TRBV28 and TRBJ2-4; a weak D match, TRBD1 (6 bases). Germline V lookup: CDR1 MDHEN, CDR2 SYDVKM. This CDR3 has 14 amino acids. The CDR3 nucleotides read TGTGTCAGCAGCTACGAGGGGGTGGAAAACATTCAGTACTTC. This codes for CVSSYEGVENIQYF. Full variable domain (rest looked up from reference TRBV28 and TRBJ2-4): DVKVTQSSRYLVKRTGEKVFLECVQDMDHENMFWYRQDPGLGLRLIYFSYDVKMKEKGDIPEGYSVSREKKERFSLILESASTNQTSMYLCVSSYEGVENIQYFGAGTRLSVL.